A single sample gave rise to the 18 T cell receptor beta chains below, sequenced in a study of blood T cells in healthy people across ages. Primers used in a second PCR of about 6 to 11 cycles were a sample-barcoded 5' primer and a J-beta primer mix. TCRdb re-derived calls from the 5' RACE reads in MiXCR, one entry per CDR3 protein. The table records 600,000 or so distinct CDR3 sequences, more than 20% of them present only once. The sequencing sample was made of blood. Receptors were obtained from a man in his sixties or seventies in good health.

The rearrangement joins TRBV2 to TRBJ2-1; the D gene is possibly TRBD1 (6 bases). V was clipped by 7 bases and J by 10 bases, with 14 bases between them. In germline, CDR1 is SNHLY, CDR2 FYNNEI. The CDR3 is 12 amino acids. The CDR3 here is CASTVTGQEQFF. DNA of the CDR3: TGTGCCAGCACTGTTACCGGACAGGAGCAGTTCTTC. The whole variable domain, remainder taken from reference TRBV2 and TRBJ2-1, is EPEVTQTPSHQVTQMGQEVILRCVPISNHLYFYWYRQILGQKVEFLVSFYNNEISEKSEIFDDQFSVERPDGSNFTLKIRSTKLEDSAMYFCASTVTGQEQFFGPGTRLTVL.

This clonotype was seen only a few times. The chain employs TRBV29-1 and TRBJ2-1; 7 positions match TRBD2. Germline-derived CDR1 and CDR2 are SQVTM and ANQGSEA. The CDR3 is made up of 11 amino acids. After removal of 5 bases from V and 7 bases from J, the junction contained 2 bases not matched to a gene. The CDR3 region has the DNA TGCAGCGTTCCTAGCGGTAATGAGCAGTTCTTC. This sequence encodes CSVPSGNEQFF.

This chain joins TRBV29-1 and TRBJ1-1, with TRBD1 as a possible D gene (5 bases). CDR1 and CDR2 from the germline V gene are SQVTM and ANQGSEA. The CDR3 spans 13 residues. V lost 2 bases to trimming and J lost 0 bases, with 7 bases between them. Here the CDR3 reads CSVETGLNTEAFF. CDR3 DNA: TGCAGCGTTGAAACAGGTCTGAACACTGAAGCTTTCTTT.

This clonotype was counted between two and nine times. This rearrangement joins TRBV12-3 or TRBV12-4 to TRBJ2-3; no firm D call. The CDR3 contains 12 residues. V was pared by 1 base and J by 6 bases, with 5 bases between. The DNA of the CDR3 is TGTGCCAGCAGTTTAGATCAGGATACGCAGTATTTT. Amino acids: CASSLDQDTQYF.

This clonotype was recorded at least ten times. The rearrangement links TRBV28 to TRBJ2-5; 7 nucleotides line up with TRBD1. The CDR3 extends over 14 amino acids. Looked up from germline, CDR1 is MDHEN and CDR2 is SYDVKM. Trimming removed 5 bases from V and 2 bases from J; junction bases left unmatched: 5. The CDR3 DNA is TGTGCCAGCAGTCGTACAGGGGCTCAAGAGACCCAGTACTTC. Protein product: CASSRTGAQETQYF.

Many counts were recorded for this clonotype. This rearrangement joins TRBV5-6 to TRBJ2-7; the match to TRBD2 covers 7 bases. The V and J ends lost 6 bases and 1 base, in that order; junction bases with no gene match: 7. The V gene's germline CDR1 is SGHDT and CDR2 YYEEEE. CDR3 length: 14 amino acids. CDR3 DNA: TGTGCCAGCACCGCCCGCGGGAGATCCTACGAGCAGTACTTC. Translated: CASTARGRSYEQYF.

The CDR3 region has the DNA TGTGCCAGCTCAGGGACGGATCAGCCCCAGCATTTT. This gives the protein CASSGTDQPQHF. This chain connects TRBV6-1 to TRBJ1-5; D perhaps matches TRBD1 (5 bases). Trimming stripped 8 bases from V and 5 bases from J, with 10 bases between. In germline, CDR1 is MNHNS, CDR2 SASEGT. The CDR3 spans 12 residues.

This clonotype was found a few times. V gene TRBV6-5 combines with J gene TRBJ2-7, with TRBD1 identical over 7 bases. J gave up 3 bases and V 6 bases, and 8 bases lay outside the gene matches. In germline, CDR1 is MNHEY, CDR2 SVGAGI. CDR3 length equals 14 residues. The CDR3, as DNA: TGTGCCAGCAGCCCGCGACAGGGTCTCTACGAGCAGTACTTC. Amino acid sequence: CASSPRQGLYEQYF.

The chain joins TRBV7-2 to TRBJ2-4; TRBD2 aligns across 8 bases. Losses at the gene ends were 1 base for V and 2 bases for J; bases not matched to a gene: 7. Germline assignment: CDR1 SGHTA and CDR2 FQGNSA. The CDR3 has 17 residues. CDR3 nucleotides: TGTGCCAGCAGCTTAGTTTTACGGGAGGGCCCCAAAAACATTCAGTACTTC. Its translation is CASSLVLREGPKNIQYF. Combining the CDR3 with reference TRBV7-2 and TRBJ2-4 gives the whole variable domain GAGVSQSPSNKVTEKGKDVELRCDPISGHTALYWYRQSLGQGLEFLIYFQGNSAPDKSGLPSDRFSAERTGGSVSTLTIQRTQQEDSAVYLCASSLVLREGPKNIQYFGAGTRLSVL.

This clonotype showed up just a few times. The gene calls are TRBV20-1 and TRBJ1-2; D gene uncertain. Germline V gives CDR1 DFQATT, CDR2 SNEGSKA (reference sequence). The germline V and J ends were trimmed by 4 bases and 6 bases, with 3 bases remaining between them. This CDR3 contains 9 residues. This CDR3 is CSAKDGYTF. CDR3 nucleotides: TGCAGTGCTAAGGATGGCTACACCTTC.

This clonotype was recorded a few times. The CDR3 DNA sequence: TGTGCCAGCAGCCCGTTCGGGGGGACCCAGTACTTC. Residues: CASSPFGGTQYF. The chain combines TRBV14 with TRBJ2-5, with D possibly being TRBD2 (6 bases). CDR1 is SGHDN, CDR2 FVKESK, per germline. Trimming pared 4 bases from V and 7 bases from J, leaving 10 bases between. CDR3 length equals 12 residues.

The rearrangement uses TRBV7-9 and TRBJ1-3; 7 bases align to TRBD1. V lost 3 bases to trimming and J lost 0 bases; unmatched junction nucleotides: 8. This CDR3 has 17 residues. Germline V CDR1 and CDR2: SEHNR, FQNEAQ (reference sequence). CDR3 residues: CASSFSTGLSSGNTIYF. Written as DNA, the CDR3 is TGTGCCAGCAGCTTCTCGACAGGGCTAAGCTCTGGAAACACCATATATTTT.

CDR3 residues: CASRDDRDKGNNEQFF. The CDR3 bases are TGTGCCAGCAGGGATGACCGGGACAAGGGGAATAATGAGCAGTTCTTC. The chain uses TRBV7-3 and TRBJ2-5, with a tentative D call TRBD1 (6 bases). The J call may be mistaken, given a closer DNA end match to TRBJ2-1. CDR3 length: 16 residues. The germline V gene has CDR1 SGHTA and CDR2 FQGTGA.

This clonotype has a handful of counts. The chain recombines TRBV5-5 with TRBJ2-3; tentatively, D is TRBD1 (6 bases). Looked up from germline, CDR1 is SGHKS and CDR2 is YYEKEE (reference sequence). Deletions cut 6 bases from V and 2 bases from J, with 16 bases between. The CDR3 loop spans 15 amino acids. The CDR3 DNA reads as TGTGCCAGCACCAGGGGTATGACCTACACAGATACGCAGTATTTT. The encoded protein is CASTRGMTYTDTQYF.

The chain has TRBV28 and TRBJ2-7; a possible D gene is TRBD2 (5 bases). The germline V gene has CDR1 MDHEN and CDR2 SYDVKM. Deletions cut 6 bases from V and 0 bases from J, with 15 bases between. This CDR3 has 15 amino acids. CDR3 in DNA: TGTGCCAGCAGGGAGAGCGGACGCCGCTCCTACGAGCAGTACTTC. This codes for CASRESGRRSYEQYF.

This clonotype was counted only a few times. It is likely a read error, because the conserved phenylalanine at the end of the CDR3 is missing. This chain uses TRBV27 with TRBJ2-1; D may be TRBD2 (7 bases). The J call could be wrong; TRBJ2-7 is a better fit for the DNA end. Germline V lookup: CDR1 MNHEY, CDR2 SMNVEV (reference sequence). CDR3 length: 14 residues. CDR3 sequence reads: CASRPTGGSYEQYL. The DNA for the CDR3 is TGTGCCAGCAGACCGACGGGGGGCAGTTACGAGCAGTACCTC.

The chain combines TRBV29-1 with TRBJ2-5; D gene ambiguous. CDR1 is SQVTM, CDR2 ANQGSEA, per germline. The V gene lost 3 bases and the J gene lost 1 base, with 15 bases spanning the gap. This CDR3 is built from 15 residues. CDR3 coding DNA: TGCAGCGTTGACTCCCCCCGCGTCCCCCAAGAGACCCAGTACTTC. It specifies CSVDSPRVPQETQYF.

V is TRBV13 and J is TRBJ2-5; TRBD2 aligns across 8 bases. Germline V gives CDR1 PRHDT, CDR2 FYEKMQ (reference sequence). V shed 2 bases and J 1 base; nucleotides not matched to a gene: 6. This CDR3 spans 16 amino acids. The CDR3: CASSLRSGRAQETQYF. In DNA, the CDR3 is TGTGCCAGCAGCTTACGTTCCGGGAGGGCCCAAGAGACCCAGTACTTC.